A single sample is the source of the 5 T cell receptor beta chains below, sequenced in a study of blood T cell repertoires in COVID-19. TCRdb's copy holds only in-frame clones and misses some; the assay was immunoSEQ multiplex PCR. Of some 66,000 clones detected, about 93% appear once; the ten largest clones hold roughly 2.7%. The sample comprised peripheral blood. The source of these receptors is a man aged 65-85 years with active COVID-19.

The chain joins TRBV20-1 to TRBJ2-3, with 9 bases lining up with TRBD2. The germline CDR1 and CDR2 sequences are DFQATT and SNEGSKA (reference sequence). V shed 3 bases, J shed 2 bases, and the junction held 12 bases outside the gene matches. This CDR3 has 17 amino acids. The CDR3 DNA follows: TGCAGTGCTAGTTTTCGGATGCCTAGCGGGGTCACAGATACGCAGTATTTT. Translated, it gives CSASFRMPSGVTDTQYF.

The CDR3 DNA reads as TGCAGCGCCACAGAGAACACTGAAGCTTTCTTT. It translates to CSATENTEAFF. The chain couples TRBV29-1 to TRBJ1-1; unclear D gene. CDR1 and CDR2 from the germline V gene are SQVTM and ANQGSEA. The V gene lost 7 bases and the J gene lost 1 base, with 7 bases spanning the gap. This CDR3 has 11 amino acids.

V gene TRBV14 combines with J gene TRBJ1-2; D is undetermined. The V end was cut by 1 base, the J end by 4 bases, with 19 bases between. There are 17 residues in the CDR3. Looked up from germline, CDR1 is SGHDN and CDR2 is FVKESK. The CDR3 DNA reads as TGTGCCAGCAGCCAAGGTTCCGTCCGGGGAAGGGTCTATGGCTACACCTTC. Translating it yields CASSQGSVRGRVYGYTF.

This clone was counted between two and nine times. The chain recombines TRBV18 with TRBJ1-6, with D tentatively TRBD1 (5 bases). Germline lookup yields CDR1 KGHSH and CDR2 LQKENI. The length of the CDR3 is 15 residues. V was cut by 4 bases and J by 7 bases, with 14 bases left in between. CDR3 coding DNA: TGTGCCAGCTCACGATTCGAGACAGAAAATTCACCCCTCCACTTT. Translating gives CASSRFETENSPLHF.

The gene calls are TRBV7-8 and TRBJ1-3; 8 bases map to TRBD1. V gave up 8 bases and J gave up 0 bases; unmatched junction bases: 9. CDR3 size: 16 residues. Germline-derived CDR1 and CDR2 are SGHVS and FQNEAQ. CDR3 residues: CASGRQGTASGNTIYF. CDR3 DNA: TGTGCCAGCGGACGACAGGGGACCGCCTCTGGAAACACCATATATTTT.